This record looks at one T cell receptor (beta chain) sequence and its context. Antigen specificity is unknown. V lost 5 bases and J lost 7; bases outside the gene matches: 6. The CDR3 loop spans 14 amino acids. Germline V gene lookup returns CDR1 GTSNPN and CDR2 SVGIG (reference sequence). This sample is drawn from a study of T cells after yellow fever vaccination. As for the study in general: Fractions low in cell number were prepared with SMART-Seq v4 Ultra Low Input. Study-wide results and caveats: Though weaker, the secondary response peaked faster, on day 5 versus 15.

The 5'RACE template-switching step produced TCR cDNA and added a universal primer site and UMIs. TCRdb reprocessed the 5' RACE reads via MiXCR and lists one record per CDR3 protein. The table shows about 230,000 distinct CDR3 sequences, with roughly 6.3% occurring only once. The receptor was isolated from a man aged 30-40 years who received the YFV17D yellow fever vaccine. This sample comprised CD4+ T cells sorted from PBMCs, obtained on the day of the yellow fever booster vaccination. The chain couples TRBV30 to TRBJ2-1, with TRBD2 matching 12 bases. The CDR3 reads CAWAGLAGLNEQFF. The CDR3, as DNA: TGTGCCTGGGCAGGACTAGCGGGATTAAATGAGCAGTTCTTC.